The 9 T cell receptor beta chains below come from one sample, sequenced in a study of blood T cell repertoires in COVID-19. Profiled with immunoSEQ multiplex PCR; TCRdb holds only in-frame clones, not every one. Of about 210,000 clones in the sample, around 83% were seen once. What was sequenced was PBMCs or T cells enriched from blood (not recorded which). The receptors were gathered from a woman between 40 and 55 years old in a cohort exposed to, infected with or recovered from COVID-19 (not recorded which).

This clone was counted at least ten times. This sequence joins TRBV7-2 and TRBJ2-5, with TRBD2 matching 10 bases. V trimming: 3 bases; J trimming: 5 bases; junction bases outside the gene matches: 3. The CDR3 extends over 14 amino acids. Per germline, CDR1 SGHTA and CDR2 FQGNSA. As DNA, the CDR3 is TGTGCCAGCAGCTTTCCTAGCGGGAGTGAGACCCAGTACTTC. It encodes CASSFPSGSETQYF.

This chain joins TRBV5-6 and TRBJ2-7, with D maybe TRBD2 (6 bases). The CDR3 is made up of 14 amino acids. V was clipped by 4 bases and J by 0 bases, with 11 bases between them. Germline CDR1 is SGHDT and CDR2 is YYEEEE. The CDR3 DNA sequence: TGTGCCAGCAGCGTAGGGGACTTCTCCTACGAGCAGTACTTC. As protein: CASSVGDFSYEQYF.

Here the CDR3 DNA reads TGTGCCTGGAGTTACAGGGGGAGTACTGAAGCTTTCTTT. Its translation: CAWSYRGSTEAFF. The chain combines TRBV30 with TRBJ1-1, with TRBD1 identical over 8 bases. Germline V lookup: CDR1 GTSNPN, CDR2 SVGIG (reference sequence). V gave up 2 bases and J gave up 5 bases; unmatched junction bases: 4. The CDR3 runs to 13 residues.

V gene TRBV20-1 combines with J gene TRBJ2-7; D call uncertain. CDR1 and CDR2 from the germline V gene are DFQATT and SNEGSKA (reference sequence). V lost 3 bases to trimming and J lost 6 bases, with 15 bases between them. The CDR3 contains 13 residues. CDR3 sequence: CSASSSAVGEQYF. The CDR3 nucleotides read TGCAGTGCTAGTTCCAGCGCTGTGGGCGAGCAGTACTTC.

The chain has TRBV6-2 or TRBV6-3 and TRBJ2-2, with D perhaps TRBD1 (5 bases). V was shortened by 5 bases and J by 3 bases, with 13 bases between the two germline ends. There are 15 residues in the CDR3. CDR1 and CDR2 from the germline V gene are MNHEY and SVGEGT. CDR3 amino acids: CASSKPETDTGELFF. The DNA for the CDR3 is TGTGCCAGCAGTAAACCTGAGACAGACACCGGGGAGCTGTTTTTT.

CDR3 coding DNA: TGTGCCAGCCGTCTCCGAACAGGGGTTCGGACCGGGGAGCTGTTTTTT. It specifies CASRLRTGVRTGELFF. The chain couples TRBV27 to TRBJ2-2; 7 positions match TRBD1. The germline V gene encodes CDR1 MNHEY and CDR2 SMNVEV (reference sequence). V was pared by 8 bases and J by 5 bases, with 14 bases of the junction left unmatched. This CDR3 has 16 amino acids.

In its sample, this clone was seen a few times. The V call is TRBV27, the J call TRBJ2-1, with D unresolved. The CDR3 spans 14 residues. V was pared by 7 bases and J by 2 bases, with 12 bases between. The V gene's germline CDR1 is MNHEY and CDR2 SMNVEV (reference sequence). The CDR3 nucleotides read TGTGCCAGCAAGGTGGGCCTCCCCTACAATGAGCAGTTCTTC. This codes for CASKVGLPYNEQFF.

Remarks on this clone: Sequence at one end of the junction differs from germline and may be a read error. The chain has TRBV19 and TRBJ1-5; 11 bases agree with TRBD1. The CDR3 consists of 14 residues. CDR1 and CDR2 from the germline V gene are LNHDA and SQIVND (reference sequence). CDR3 residues: CASSSGTGGIPPYF. CDR3 nucleotides: TGTGCCAGTAGTAGCGGGACAGGGGGAATCCCCCCCTATTTT.

The V gene is TRBV5-1, the J gene TRBJ2-1; 14 positions agree with TRBD2. The J segment lost 9 bases and the V segment lost 4 bases, leaving 6 bases of the junction unmatched. Per germline, CDR1 SGHRS and CDR2 YFSETQ. The CDR3 runs to 15 residues. CDR3 protein: CASSATSGGAAEQFF. CDR3 nucleotide sequence: TGCGCCAGCAGCGCGACTAGCGGGGGGGCCGCTGAGCAGTTCTTC.